Each of the 17 T cell receptor beta chains below was sequenced from the same sample in a study of blood T cells in healthy people across ages. Alongside a J-beta primer mix, a sample-barcoded 5' primer served in a second PCR lasting about 7 to 12 cycles. TCRdb reprocessed the 5' RACE reads with MiXCR, giving one entry per CDR3 protein. The data contain approximately 820,000 distinct CDR3 sequences, about 42% of them seen just once; the ten biggest clones take up around 18%. Source material: blood. The receptors were sampled from a man aged 55-75 years in good health.

This clonotype was observed a few times. This chain joins TRBV6-6 and TRBJ2-5; no firm D call. Germline V gene sequence: CDR1 MNHNY, CDR2 SVGAGI (reference sequence). CDR3 size: 14 residues. The V gene lost 2 bases and the J gene lost 3 bases, with 10 bases spanning the gap. The CDR3 loop reads CASSYRRAEETQYF. CDR3 DNA sequence: TGTGCCAGCAGTTACCGTAGGGCGGAAGAGACCCAGTACTTC.

With respect to this clonotype: A junction end diverges from the germline sequence, so it may reflect a read error. V gene TRBV7-8 combines with J gene TRBJ1-1; tentatively, D is TRBD1 (6 bases). This CDR3 contains 15 residues. Germline-derived CDR1 and CDR2 are SGHVS and FQNEAQ. CDR3 loop: CAGSMGHPATTEAFF. CDR3 sequence (DNA): TGTGCCGGCAGCATGGGACACCCTGCTACCACTGAAGCTTTCTTT.

To note about this clonotype: One junction end disagrees with the germline gene, perhaps due to a read error. The J gene is TRBJ2-7, the V gene TRBV4-3; D remains ambiguous. Per the germline V gene, CDR1 is LGHNA and CDR2 is YSLEER. The CDR3 length is 15 residues. This chain's CDR3 is CASGQTPGRTYEQYF. CDR3 DNA: TGCGCCAGCGGCCAAACGCCAGGCCGAACCTACGAGCAGTACTTC.

V gene TRBV11-2 combines with J gene TRBJ2-2, with 7 positions matching TRBD1. The germline CDR1 and CDR2 sequences are SGHAT and FQNNGV. The trim removed 2 bases at V and 5 bases at J, leaving 5 bases unmatched. The CDR3 has 15 residues. Written as DNA, the CDR3 is TGTGCCAGCAGCTTATACAGGGGTGTGACCGGGGAGCTGTTTTTT. This translates into CASSLYRGVTGELFF. Using reference TRBV11-2 and TRBJ2-2 for the parts outside the CDR3, the full variable domain is EAGVAQSPRYKIIEKRQSVAFWCNPISGHATLYWYQQILGQGPKLLIQFQNNGVVDDSQLPKDRFSAERLKGVDSTLKIQPAKLEDSAVYLCASSLYRGVTGELFFGEGSRLTVL.

V gene TRBV5-6 combines with J gene TRBJ2-5; a weak D match, TRBD2 (5 bases). The germline gives CDR1 SGHDT, CDR2 YYEEEE. The CDR3 has 15 amino acids. Trimming took 2 bases from V and 3 from J, leaving 14 bases between them. CDR3 DNA sequence: TGTGCCAGCAGCTTCTTTTCGGGATTGGAAGAGACCCAGTACTTC. It yields the protein CASSFFSGLEETQYF.

The V call is TRBV6-1, the J call TRBJ1-1, with TRBD1 matching over 10 bases. CDR1 is MNHNS, CDR2 SASEGT, per germline. CDR3 length: 15 residues. Unmatched junction bases numbered 8, after V lost 3 bases and J lost 7 bases. CDR3 residues: CASSDLRQGAIEAFF. The CDR3 DNA is TGTGCCAGCAGTGATCTACGACAGGGGGCGATTGAAGCTTTCTTT.

For this clonotype: The junction differs from germline at one of its ends, possibly a read error. This chain joins TRBV4-1 and TRBJ1-2, with 7 bases that match TRBD1. Germline V gene lookup returns CDR1 MGHRA and CDR2 YSYEKL. CDR3 length: 15 amino acids. CDR3: CASSPTTGTNYGHTF. The CDR3 region has the DNA TGCGCCAGCAGCCCTACGACAGGGACTAACTATGGCCACACCTTC.

The genes are TRBV7-2 and TRBJ2-3, with 10 bases aligning to TRBD1. The V gene end was trimmed by 5 bases and the J gene end by 5 bases; junction bases not matched to a gene: 10. Germline CDR1 is SGHTA and CDR2 is FQGNSA. The CDR3 totals 16 residues. The chain's CDR3 is CASSAKGTGAGDTQYF. The CDR3 nucleotides are TGTGCCAGCAGCGCTAAAGGGACAGGGGCCGGAGATACGCAGTATTTT.

This clonotype appeared a few times. The chain employs TRBV9 and TRBJ2-1; 7 bases line up with TRBD1. Germline assignment: CDR1 SGDLS and CDR2 YYNGEE. Trimming cost V 3 bases and J 4 bases; bases outside gene matches: 7. This CDR3 region has 15 residues. The CDR3 DNA sequence: TGTGCCAGCAGCGCAGACGGGGACAGTTACAATGAGCAGTTCTTC. Amino acids: CASSADGDSYNEQFF.

This clonotype was seen a handful of times. V and J are TRBV11-1 and TRBJ2-1; no clear D. Trimming stripped 0 bases from V and 6 bases from J, with 6 bases between. This CDR3 is 13 amino acids long. Germline assignment: CDR1 SGHAT and CDR2 FQDESV (reference sequence). The CDR3 DNA is TGTGCCAGCAGCTTAGCTAGCTTCAATGAGCAGTTCTTC. It encodes CASSLASFNEQFF.

The J gene is TRBJ1-1, the V gene TRBV6-2 or TRBV6-3; D not resolved. The germline V gene has CDR1 MNHEY and CDR2 SVGEGT. Trimming took 5 bases from V and 4 from J, leaving 11 bases between them. The CDR3 covers 13 residues. CDR3 residues: CASSPSLTTEAFF. The CDR3 DNA is TGTGCCAGCAGTCCGTCTTTAACCACTGAAGCTTTCTTT.

The chain carries TRBV5-1 and TRBJ1-5; D uncertain. Trimming left V 0 bases short and J 14 bases short, with 6 bases between. Germline values: CDR1 SGHRS, CDR2 YFSETQ. The CDR3 runs 10 residues. DNA for the CDR3: TGCGCCAGCAGCTTGGTTTCAAAGCATTTT. Translating it yields CASSLVSKHF.

This clonotype occurred many times. The chain joins TRBV4-1 to TRBJ2-5; the D gene could be TRBD1 or TRBD2 (6 bases each). V was shortened by 0 bases and J by 1 base, with 15 bases between the two germline ends. Germline CDR1 MGHRA, CDR2 YSYEKL. The CDR3 extends over 17 amino acids. CDR3 bases: TGCGCCAGCAGCCAAGATCGGGCAGGGGACTTCCAAGAGACCCAGTACTTC. Encoded protein: CASSQDRAGDFQETQYF.

This clonotype was counted only a few times. This chain links TRBV20-1 with TRBJ2-3; D may be TRBD1 or TRBD2 (5 bases each). The V and J ends lost 1 base and 4 bases respectively, with 18 bases between them. The CDR3 has 16 residues. Germline CDR1 and CDR2: DFQATT and SNEGSKA (reference sequence). The CDR3 loop reads CSARGPLHRGADTQYF. DNA for the CDR3: TGCAGTGCTAGAGGGCCCCTCCATCGAGGGGCAGATACGCAGTATTTT.

The chain links TRBV19 to TRBJ1-2; D might be TRBD1 (5 bases). CDR3 length equals 13 residues. Trimming took 5 bases from V and 7 from J, leaving 14 bases between them. Germline V gives CDR1 LNHDA, CDR2 SQIVND (reference sequence). This CDR3 is CASSSRERGGYTF. As DNA, the CDR3 is TGTGCCAGTAGTTCCAGGGAGAGAGGTGGCTACACCTTC.

The rearrangement joins TRBV20-1 to TRBJ1-6; 7 positions agree with TRBD1. CDR3 length: 14 amino acids. J was trimmed by 5 bases and V by 4 bases; bases with no gene match: 5. The germline gives CDR1 DFQATT, CDR2 SNEGSKA (reference sequence). This chain's CDR3 is CSATQGQHNSPLHF. The CDR3 DNA sequence: TGCAGTGCTACGCAGGGACAGCATAATTCACCCCTCCACTTT.

This chain joins TRBV20-1 and TRBJ2-3; 14 bases are a match to TRBD2. This CDR3 region has 14 residues. CDR1 is DFQATT, CDR2 SNEGSKA, per germline (reference sequence). With 6 bases clipped from V and 8 bases from J, the junction kept 7 bases outside the gene matches. This chain's CDR3 is CSARLAGGRVTQYF. In DNA, the CDR3 is TGCAGTGCGAGACTAGCGGGGGGGCGTGTTACGCAGTATTTT.